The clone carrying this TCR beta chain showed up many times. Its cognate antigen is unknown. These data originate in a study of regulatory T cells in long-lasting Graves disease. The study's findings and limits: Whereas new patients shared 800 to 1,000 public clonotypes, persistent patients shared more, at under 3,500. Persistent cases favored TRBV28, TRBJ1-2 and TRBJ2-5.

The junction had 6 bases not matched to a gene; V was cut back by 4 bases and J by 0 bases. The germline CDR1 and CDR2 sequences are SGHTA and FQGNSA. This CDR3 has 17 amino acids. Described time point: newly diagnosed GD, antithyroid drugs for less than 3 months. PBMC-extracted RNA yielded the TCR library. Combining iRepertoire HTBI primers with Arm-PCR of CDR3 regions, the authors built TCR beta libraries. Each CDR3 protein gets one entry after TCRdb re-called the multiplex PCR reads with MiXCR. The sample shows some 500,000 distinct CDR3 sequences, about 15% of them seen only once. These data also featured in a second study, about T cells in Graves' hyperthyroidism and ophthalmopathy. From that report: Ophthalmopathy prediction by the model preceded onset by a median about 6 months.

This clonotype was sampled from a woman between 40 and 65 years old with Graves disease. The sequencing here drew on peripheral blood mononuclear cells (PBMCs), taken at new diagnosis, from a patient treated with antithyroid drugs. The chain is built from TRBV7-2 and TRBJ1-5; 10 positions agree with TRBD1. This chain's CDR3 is CASSSGQGGRSNQPQHF. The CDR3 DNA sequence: TGTGCCAGCAGCTCAGGACAGGGGGGGCGTAGCAATCAGCCCCAGCATTTT.